This T cell receptor beta chain was captured by sequencing in a study of cytomegalovirus exposure and HLA in healthy donors. Overall study results and limits: Reports indicated that the classifier achieved high specificity and sensitivity in diagnosing cytomegalovirus status. There were around 160 TCR beta chains listed as cytomegalovirus-associated. The authors confirmed in vitro that three CMV-associated chains were specific for CMV antigens. In the 120 validation repertoires, a later analysis found that first-cohort TCR clusters tended to co-occur.

In regard to this clone: Its antigen is not known.

The CDR3 sequence is 14 residues long. Germline assignment: CDR1 MGHDK and CDR2 SYGVNS. Losses at the gene ends were 5 bases for V and 5 bases for J; bases not matched to a gene: 6. Using immunoSEQ multiplex PCR, the repertoire was profiled, and TCRdb retains in-frame clones only, with some absent. This repertoire shows 200,000 to 250,000 clones, roughly 84% found once; its top ten account for more than 12%. This receptor was taken from a woman aged 25 to 39 in good health and CMV-seropositive. The chain employs TRBV25-1 and TRBJ1-1, with TRBD1 matching over 9 bases. Specimen: PBMCs. Written as DNA, the CDR3 is TGTGCCAGCAGTCCTTGGACAGGGGAGACTGAAGCTTTCTTT. Translated: CASSPWTGETEAFF.